This entry features one T cell receptor (beta chain) sequence. The antigen is undetermined. These data come from a study of OX40 agonist ivuxolimab in advanced cancers. For the study at large: Ivuxolimab is an agonistic anti-OX40 (CD134) antibody, and patients were treated with it.

General study points: At 0.1 to 3.0 mg/kg, CD4+ and CD8+ blood T cells expanded clonally by week 6. Normalized expansion of T-cell clones was also low for some nonresponders.

Germline V lookup: CDR1 SGHTA, CDR2 FQGNSA. Trimming took 3 bases from V and 0 from J, leaving 5 bases between them. The CDR3 has 14 residues. TCRdb's copy holds only in-frame clones and misses some; the assay was immunoSEQ multiplex PCR. The sample consists of about 50,000 clones, around 90% of them appearing once. V usage is TRBV7-2 and J usage is TRBJ2-2, with unresolved D. The origin of this receptor is an adult with an advanced solid tumor such as melanoma, head and neck, liver or kidney cancer. The starting material was CD4+ or CD8+ T cells sorted from blood, obtained in a trial of the OX40 agonist ivuxolimab. Here the CDR3 DNA reads TGTGCCAGCAGCTTCCGGACGAACACCGGGGAGCTGTTTTTT. Translating it yields CASSFRTNTGELFF.